The rows below give T cell receptor beta chains drawn from one sample of a study of early T cells in non-severe SARS-CoV-2 infection. One entry per CDR3 protein, called by TCRdb with MiXCR from the 5' RACE reads. This table has roughly 20,000 distinct CDR3 sequences, less than 7.5% appearing once. Material: whole blood, obtained at baseline. The receptor set was obtained from an adult who was a healthcare worker with PCR-confirmed SARS-CoV-2 infection or an uninfected control (not recorded which). CDR3s include the opening cysteine and the closing phenylalanine or tryptophan. The order of the fields is D gene, clone size, V gene, J gene, CDR3 DNA, CDR3 protein. D genes are given only for firm matches. Clone size appears in some rows only: once, few, many, or a class for an expanded clone.

D: -; size: -; V: TRBV12-3/TRBV12-4; J: TRBJ1-2; DNA: TGTGCCAGCAGCTCCCCCGGGGTAGTCTACACCTTC; CDR3: CASSSPGVVYTF
D: TRBD2; size: large; V: TRBV12-3/TRBV12-4; J: TRBJ2-1; DNA: TGTGCCAGCAGAGCGGGGGCGAGCTCCTACAATGAGCAGTTCTTC; CDR3: CASRAGASSYNEQFF
D: -; size: medium-sized; V: TRBV15; J: TRBJ1-4; DNA: TGTGCCACCGGAAGGGACCATAATGAAAAACTGTTTTTT; CDR3: CATGRDHNEKLFF
D: -; size: -; V: TRBV7-2; J: TRBJ1-6; DNA: TGTGCCAGCAGCTTACTCCTCGGGATTTTATATAATTCACCCCTCCACTTT; CDR3: CASSLLLGILYNSPLHF
D: -; size: few; V: TRBV11-2; J: TRBJ2-1; DNA: TGTGCCAGCAGCTTAGAAGGACAGTCCTATGCGGAGCAGTTCTTC; CDR3: CASSLEGQSYAEQFF
D: -; size: -; V: TRBV7-2; J: TRBJ2-5; DNA: TGTGCCAGCAGGATTACCCCGGTTGAGGAGACCCAGTACTTC; CDR3: CASRITPVEETQYF
D: -; size: few; V: TRBV29-1; J: TRBJ2-7; DNA: TGCAGCGTTGCAACAGTCTACGAGCAGTACTTC; CDR3: CSVATVYEQYF
D: TRBD2; size: -; V: TRBV7-3; J: TRBJ2-3; DNA: TGTGCCAGCAGAGCCACTAGCGGAGAGATAGATACGCAGTATTTT; CDR3: CASRATSGEIDTQYF
D: -; size: few; V: TRBV28; J: TRBJ2-5; DNA: TGTGCCAGCAGTTTACAAGGACAGACCCAGTACTTC; CDR3: CASSLQGQTQYF
D: TRBD1; size: many; V: TRBV7-3; J: TRBJ2-1; DNA: TGTGCCAGCAGCTTCGGACAGGGTTTTTACAATGAGCAGTTCTTC; CDR3: CASSFGQGFYNEQFF
D: TRBD1; size: few; V: TRBV25-1; J: TRBJ1-5; DNA: TGTGCCAGCAGTGAGAGCTCCCGGGACAGGGCGCTATTTTGCCAGCCCCAGCATTTT; CDR3: CASSESSRDRALFCQPQHF
D: TRBD1; size: many; V: TRBV27; J: TRBJ1-5; DNA: TGTGCCAGCAGTTTATCGGGGGGACAGGGGCCGAATCAGCCCCAGCATTTT; CDR3: CASSLSGGQGPNQPQHF
D: TRBD1; size: few; V: TRBV4-2; J: TRBJ2-7; DNA: TGTGCCAGCAGCCAAGAGCCGAGACAGGGGGCGCTTGAGCAGTACTTC; CDR3: CASSQEPRQGALEQYF
D: TRBD2; size: many; V: TRBV19; J: TRBJ2-1; DNA: TGTGCCAGTAGCGGCGTGACTAGCGGGGTTTCCTACAATGAGCAGTTCTTC; CDR3: CASSGVTSGVSYNEQFF
D: TRBD1; size: -; V: TRBV7-7; J: TRBJ2-7; DNA: TGTGCTAGCAGCCCGACAGGGGGCTCGTACGAGCAGTACTTC; CDR3: CASSPTGGSYEQYF